Reported below is one T cell receptor (beta chain). No antigen is known for it. Isolating CD4+ T cells followed approximately 10 days of culture. People in the vaccine group had not been infected with SARS-CoV-2 before, and their nucleocapsid antibodies were negative. TCRdb keeps only in-frame clones here, not all; method: immunoSEQ multiplex PCR. The sample shows 50,000 or so clones, 50% to 70% of them seen only once. The record originates from a study of vaccination effects on CD4 cells after COVID-19. Findings and limits, study-wide: Long after vaccination, the clones induced by infection and by vaccine shrank markedly in size.

The clonotype was recovered from a human donor who received a COVID-19 vaccine. The source was CD4+ T cells from PBMCs cultured without peptide, collected before COVID-19 vaccination.

CDR3 residues: CASTRFSGNTIYF. CDR3 nucleotide sequence: TGTGCCAGTACCAGATTCTCTGGAAACACCATATATTTT. The chain combines TRBV19 with TRBJ1-3; D is unclear. This CDR3 comprises 13 residues. V shed 7 bases and J shed 0 bases, with 7 bases lying between them. CDR1 is LNHDA and CDR2 is SQIVND in the germline V gene (reference sequence).